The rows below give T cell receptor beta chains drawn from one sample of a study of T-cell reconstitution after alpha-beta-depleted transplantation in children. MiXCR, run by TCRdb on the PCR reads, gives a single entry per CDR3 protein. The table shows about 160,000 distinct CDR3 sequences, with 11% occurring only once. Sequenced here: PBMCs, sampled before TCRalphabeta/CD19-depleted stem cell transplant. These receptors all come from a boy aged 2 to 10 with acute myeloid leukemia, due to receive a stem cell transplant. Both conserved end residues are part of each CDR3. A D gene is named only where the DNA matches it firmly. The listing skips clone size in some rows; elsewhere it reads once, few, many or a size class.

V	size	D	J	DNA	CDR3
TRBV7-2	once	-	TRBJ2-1	TGTACCAGCAGCTTTGTGTACTCATACAATGAGCACTTCTTC	CTSSFVYSYNEHFF
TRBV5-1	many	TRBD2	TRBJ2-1	TGCGCCAGCAGCAAGTCTCTGGATAGCGGGGGGGACAATGAGCAGTTCTTC	CASSKSLDSGGDNEQFF
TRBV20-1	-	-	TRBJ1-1	TGCTTTGCTAGAACCCCCTGGGGTGGGGACACTGAAGCTTTCTTT	CFARTPWGGDTEAFF
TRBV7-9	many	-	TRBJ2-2	TGTGCCACCCCGGGCCAGTTCAACACCGGGGAGCTGTTTTTT	CATPGQFNTGELFF
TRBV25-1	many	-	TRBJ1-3	TGTGCCAGCAGTGATGAATTTTGGGGGTACGGAAACACCATATATTTT	CASSDEFWGYGNTIYF
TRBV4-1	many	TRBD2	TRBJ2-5	TGCGCCAGCAGCCAAGATTTAGAGGCTAGCGGGGGTCTAAAGGAGACCCAGTACTTC	CASSQDLEASGGLKETQYF
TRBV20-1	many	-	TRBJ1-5	TGCAGTGCCGTGGCAGATAGCAATCAGCCCCAGCATTTT	CSAVADSNQPQHF
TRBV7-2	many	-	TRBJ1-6	TGTGCCAGCAGCTTCTCCCAGGGCGCCTCCTATAATTCACCCCTCCACTTT	CASSFSQGASYNSPLHF
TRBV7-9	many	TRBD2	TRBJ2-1	TGTGCCAGCAGCTTACTTTCACTAGCGGGGGTCGATGAGCAGTTCTTC	CASSLLSLAGVDEQFF
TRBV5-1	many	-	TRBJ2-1	TGCGCCAGCAGCTTGGGACCTCAAGCCGCGTACAATGAGCAGTTCTTC	CASSLGPQAAYNEQFF
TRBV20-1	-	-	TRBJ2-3	TGCAGTGCTAGAGATGCGGCAGATACGCAGTATTTT	CSARDAADTQYF